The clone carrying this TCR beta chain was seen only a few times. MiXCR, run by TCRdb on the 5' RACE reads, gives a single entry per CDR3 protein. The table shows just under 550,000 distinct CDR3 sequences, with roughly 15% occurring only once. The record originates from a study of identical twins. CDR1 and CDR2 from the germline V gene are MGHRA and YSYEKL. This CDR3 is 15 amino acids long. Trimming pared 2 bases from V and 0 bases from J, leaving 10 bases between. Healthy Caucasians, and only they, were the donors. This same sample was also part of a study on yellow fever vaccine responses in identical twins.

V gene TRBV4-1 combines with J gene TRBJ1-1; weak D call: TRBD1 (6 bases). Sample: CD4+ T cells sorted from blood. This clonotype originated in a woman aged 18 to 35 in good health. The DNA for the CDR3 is TGCGCCAGCAGCCAACTCGGGACACTGAACACTGAAGCTTTCTTT. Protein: CASSQLGTLNTEAFF.